This TCR beta chain was obtained from a study of cytomegalovirus exposure and HLA in healthy donors. Background on the study: The same platform used for the 666 first-cohort repertoires was also used for the 100 to 150 validation repertoires, as a later analysis reported. Study-wide results and limits: Researchers counted 164 TCR beta chains as cytomegalovirus-associated. Reported performance of the classifier showed diagnosis of cytomegalovirus status with high specificity and sensitivity. Whilst most TCR sequences proved rare, a subset of public TCRs occurred across many donors.

Regarding this clone: Its matching antigen is unknown.

The germline gives CDR1 SGHAT, CDR2 FQDESV (reference sequence). This CDR3 region has 17 residues. Losses at the gene ends were 5 bases for V and 0 bases for J; bases not matched to a gene: 6. Clones were sequenced by immunoSEQ multiplex PCR, and TCRdb holds only the in-frame ones, with some missing. The repertoire holds some 45,000 clones, roughly 94% seen once, with about 7.8% in the top ten. The sequenced material came from PBMCs. The chain combines TRBV11-1 with TRBJ2-6; 8 nucleotides line up with TRBD1. This clonotype was sampled from a woman aged 18-29 years in good health and CMV-seropositive. Written as DNA, the CDR3 is TGTGCCAGCAGCCACGGACAGGGACCCTCTGGGGCCAACGTCCTGACTTTC. Translation: CASSHGQGPSGANVLTF.